This T cell receptor beta chain is from a study of blood T cell repertoires in COVID-19. For the study at large: Samples of COVID-19 (acute and convalescent) were obtained from the United States, Italy and Spain. Sources were T cells, B-cell-depleted T cells, or PBMCs; the material itself was cDNA or gDNA.

In the study's own analysis: Reference gene primer amplification yielded estimated nucleated cell counts. Libraries were prepared by immunoSEQ multiplex PCR; TCRdb keeps only in-frame clonotypes and omits some of them. V, J and clone size derive from that table, while D and trimming were established from the DNA sequence. The sample has under 250,000 clones, roughly four fifths seen once; the top ten hold approximately 4.8%. Trimming pared 4 bases from V and 3 bases from J, leaving 9 bases between. The CDR3 is made up of 13 amino acids. Germline CDR1 and CDR2: SNHLY and FYNNEI. This sequence was found in an older woman with acute or convalescent COVID-19. The sample consisted of peripheral blood. The chain joins TRBV2 to TRBJ1-1; D not certain. The CDR3 region has the DNA TGTGCCAGCAGTGCGAGGGTTCACACTGAAGCTTTCTTT. This encodes CASSARVHTEAFF.